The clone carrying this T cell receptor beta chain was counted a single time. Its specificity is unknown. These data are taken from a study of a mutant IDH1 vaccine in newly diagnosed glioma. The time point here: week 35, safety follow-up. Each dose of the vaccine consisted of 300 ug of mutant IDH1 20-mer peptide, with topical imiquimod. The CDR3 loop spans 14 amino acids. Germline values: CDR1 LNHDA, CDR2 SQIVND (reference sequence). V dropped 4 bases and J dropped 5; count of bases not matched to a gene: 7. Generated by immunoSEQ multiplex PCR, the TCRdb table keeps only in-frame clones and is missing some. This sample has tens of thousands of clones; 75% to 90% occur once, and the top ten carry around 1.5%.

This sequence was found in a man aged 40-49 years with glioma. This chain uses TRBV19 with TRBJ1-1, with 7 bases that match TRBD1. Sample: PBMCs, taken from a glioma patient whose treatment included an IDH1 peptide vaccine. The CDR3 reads CASSTTGVRTEAFF. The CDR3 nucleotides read TGTGCCAGTAGTACTACAGGGGTGAGGACTGAAGCTTTCTTT.